The 9 T cell receptor beta chains reported below all come from one sample, sequenced in a study of shared clonotypes between healthy human individuals. The protocol was immunoSEQ multiplex PCR, while the TCRdb copy is restricted to in-frame clones and leaves out a portion. Among nearly 500,000 clones listed, about three quarters were seen once. Material for sequencing was PBMCs. The receptors stem from a middle-aged woman in good health. Some clones in this sample may be carry-over from other donors' samples.

This chain joins TRBV9 and TRBJ2-3; D ambiguous. This CDR3 contains 13 residues. V lost 4 bases, J lost 2 bases, and 8 bases lay in between. Germline CDR1 is SGDLS and CDR2 is YYNGEE. The CDR3 DNA is TGTGCCAGCAGCACACTAACCACAGATACGCAGTATTTT. This gives the protein CASSTLTTDTQYF. Filled out from reference TRBV9 and TRBJ2-3, the complete variable domain reads DSGVTQTPKHLITATGQRVTLRCSPRSGDLSVYWYQQSLDQGLQFLIQYYNGEERAKGNILERFSAQQFPDLHSELNLSSLELGDSALYFCASSTLTTDTQYFGPGTRLTVL.

This clone came up a few times. The V and J genes are TRBV7-9 and TRBJ2-1, with TRBD2 matching over 10 bases. In germline, CDR1 is SEHNR, CDR2 FQNEAQ (reference sequence). The length of the CDR3 is 14 residues. Trimming cost V 11 bases and J 4 bases; bases outside gene matches: 8. CDR3 DNA: TGTGCCGGCTCCGGGACTAGCGCTTACAATGAGCAGTTCTTC. Translated: CAGSGTSAYNEQFF.

The chain recombines TRBV5-4 with TRBJ2-3, with 12 bases lining up with TRBD2. Germline CDR1 SGHNT, CDR2 YYREEE (reference sequence). The V and J ends lost 3 bases and 6 bases, in that order; junction bases with no gene match: 8. The CDR3 length is 16 residues. The CDR3 sequence is CASSYLAGGPGDTQYF. The CDR3, as DNA: TGTGCCAGCAGCTATCTAGCGGGAGGGCCCGGGGATACGCAGTATTTT.

The chain carries TRBV6-5 and TRBJ2-7, with TRBD2 matching 8 bases. Germline V gene lookup returns CDR1 MNHEY and CDR2 SVGAGI. This CDR3 spans 15 amino acids. The trim removed 5 bases at V and 2 bases at J, leaving 8 bases unmatched. The CDR3 loop reads CASSPRSGGPYEQYF. The CDR3 DNA is TGTGCCAGCAGTCCGAGGAGCGGGGGACCCTACGAGCAGTACTTC.

This sequence joins TRBV9 and TRBJ2-3, with a possible D match to TRBD2 (6 bases). The V end was cut by 0 bases, the J end by 0 bases, with 8 bases between. Germline CDR1 and CDR2: SGDLS and YYNGEE. The CDR3 has 15 amino acids. CDR3: CASSVDGTSTDTQYF. The DNA for the CDR3 is TGTGCCAGCAGCGTAGACGGGACTAGCACAGATACGCAGTATTTT.

CDR3 sequence reads: CASSFKGEYEQYF. The DNA for the CDR3 is TGTGCCAGCAGCTTTAAGGGGGAGTACGAGCAGTACTTC. This chain joins TRBV5-4 and TRBJ2-7, with TRBD1 as a possible D gene (6 bases). V was cut by 2 bases and J by 4 bases, with 10 bases left in between. This CDR3 spans 13 amino acids. Germline V gene lookup returns CDR1 SGHNT and CDR2 YYREEE (reference sequence).

The gene calls are TRBV7-8 and TRBJ2-5; D is undetermined. The CDR3 extends over 14 amino acids. V was cut by 5 bases and J by 5 bases, with 15 bases left in between. Germline assignment: CDR1 SGHVS and CDR2 FQNEAQ. As DNA, the CDR3 is TGTGCCAGCAGCCGAGGAGTCGGTTGGGAGACCCAGTACTTC. Its translation: CASSRGVGWETQYF.

This chain joins TRBV30 and TRBJ1-2; a possible D gene is TRBD1 (6 bases). V lost 4 bases and J lost 4, with 13 bases in between. The CDR3 consists of 13 residues. Germline CDR1 is GTSNPN and CDR2 is SVGIG (reference sequence). The CDR3 DNA reads as TGTGCCTGGATGGGGGGCCTAGGCTATGGCTACACCTTC. Residues: CAWMGGLGYGYTF.

The rearrangement joins TRBV27 to TRBJ2-5, with 8 nucleotides matching TRBD2. Germline V gene lookup returns CDR1 MNHEY and CDR2 SMNVEV (reference sequence). V shed 7 bases and J 2 bases; nucleotides not matched to a gene: 9. The CDR3 extends over 15 amino acids. This CDR3 is CASKRQTSVQETQYF. The CDR3 DNA sequence: TGTGCCAGCAAGCGCCAGACTAGCGTACAAGAGACCCAGTACTTC.